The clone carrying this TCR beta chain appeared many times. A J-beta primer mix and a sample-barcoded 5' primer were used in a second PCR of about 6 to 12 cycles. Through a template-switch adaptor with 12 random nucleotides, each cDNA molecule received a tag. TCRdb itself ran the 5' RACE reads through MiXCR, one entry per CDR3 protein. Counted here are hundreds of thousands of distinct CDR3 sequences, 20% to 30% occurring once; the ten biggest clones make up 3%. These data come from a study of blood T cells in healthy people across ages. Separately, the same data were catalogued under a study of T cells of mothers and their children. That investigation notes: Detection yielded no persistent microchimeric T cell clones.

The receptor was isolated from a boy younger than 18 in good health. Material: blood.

The CDR3 sequence: CASSQGTGGNIQYF. The DNA for the CDR3 is TGTGCCAGCAGCCAAGGGACGGGGGGTAACATTCAGTACTTC. The chain employs TRBV3-1 and TRBJ2-4; TRBD2 matches at 7 bases. The germline gives CDR1 LGHDT, CDR2 YNNKEL (reference sequence). After removal of 1 base from V and 7 bases from J, the junction contained 4 bases not matched to a gene. The CDR3 is made up of 14 amino acids.